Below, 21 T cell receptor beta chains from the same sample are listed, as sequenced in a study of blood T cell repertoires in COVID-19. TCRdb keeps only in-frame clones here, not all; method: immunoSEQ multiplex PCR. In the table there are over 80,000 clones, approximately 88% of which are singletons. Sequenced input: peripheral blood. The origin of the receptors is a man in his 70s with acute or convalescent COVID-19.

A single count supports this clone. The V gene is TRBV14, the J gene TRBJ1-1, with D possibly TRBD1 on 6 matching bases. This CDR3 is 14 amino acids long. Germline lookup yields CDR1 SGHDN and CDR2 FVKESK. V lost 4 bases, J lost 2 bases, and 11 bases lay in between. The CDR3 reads CASSLQGVNTEAFF. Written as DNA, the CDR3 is TGTGCCAGCAGCCTACAGGGAGTTAACACTGAAGCTTTCTTT.

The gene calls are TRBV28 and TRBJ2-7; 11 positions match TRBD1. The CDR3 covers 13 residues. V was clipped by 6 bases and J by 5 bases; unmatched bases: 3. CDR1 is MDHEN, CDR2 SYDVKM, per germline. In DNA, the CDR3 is TGTGCCAGCAGAACGGGACAGGGGGACGAGCAGTACTTC. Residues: CASRTGQGDEQYF.

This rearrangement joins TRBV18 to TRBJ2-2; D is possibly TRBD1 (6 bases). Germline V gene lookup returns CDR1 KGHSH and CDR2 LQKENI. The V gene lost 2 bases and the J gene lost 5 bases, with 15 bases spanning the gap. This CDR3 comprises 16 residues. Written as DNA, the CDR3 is TGTGCCAGCTCACCAAGCGCTCAGGGGTCAACCGGGGAGCTGTTTTTT. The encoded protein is CASSPSAQGSTGELFF.

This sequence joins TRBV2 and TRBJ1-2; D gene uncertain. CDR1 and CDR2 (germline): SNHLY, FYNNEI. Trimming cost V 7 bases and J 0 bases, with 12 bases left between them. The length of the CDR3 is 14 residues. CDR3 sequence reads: CASNTGIPNYGYTF. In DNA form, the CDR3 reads TGTGCCAGCAACACGGGTATCCCTAACTATGGCTACACCTTC.

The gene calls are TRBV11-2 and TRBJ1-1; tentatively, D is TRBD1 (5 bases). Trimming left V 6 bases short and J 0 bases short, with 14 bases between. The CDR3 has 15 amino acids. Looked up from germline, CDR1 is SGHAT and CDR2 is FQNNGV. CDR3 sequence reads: CASRPHGGVNTEAFF. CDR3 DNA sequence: TGTGCCAGCAGGCCCCATGGAGGGGTGAACACTGAAGCTTTCTTT.

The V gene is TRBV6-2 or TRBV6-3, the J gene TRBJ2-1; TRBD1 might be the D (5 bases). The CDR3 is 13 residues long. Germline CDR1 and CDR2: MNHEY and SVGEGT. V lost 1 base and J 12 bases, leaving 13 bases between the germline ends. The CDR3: CASSYYVRTGQFF. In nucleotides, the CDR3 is TGTGCCAGCAGTTACTATGTCCGCACAGGGCAGTTCTTC.

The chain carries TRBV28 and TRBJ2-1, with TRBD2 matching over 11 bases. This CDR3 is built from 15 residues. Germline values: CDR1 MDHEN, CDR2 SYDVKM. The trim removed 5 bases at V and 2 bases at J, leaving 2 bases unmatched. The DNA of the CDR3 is TGTGCCAGCAGTGCACTAGCGGGGGCCTACAATGAGCAGTTCTTC. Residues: CASSALAGAYNEQFF.

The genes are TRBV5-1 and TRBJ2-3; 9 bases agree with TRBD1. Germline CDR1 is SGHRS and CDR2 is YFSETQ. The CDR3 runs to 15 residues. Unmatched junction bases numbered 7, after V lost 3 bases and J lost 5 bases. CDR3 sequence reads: CASSSGRQGGDTQYF. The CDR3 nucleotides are TGCGCCAGCAGCTCAGGGCGACAGGGGGGAGATACGCAGTATTTT.

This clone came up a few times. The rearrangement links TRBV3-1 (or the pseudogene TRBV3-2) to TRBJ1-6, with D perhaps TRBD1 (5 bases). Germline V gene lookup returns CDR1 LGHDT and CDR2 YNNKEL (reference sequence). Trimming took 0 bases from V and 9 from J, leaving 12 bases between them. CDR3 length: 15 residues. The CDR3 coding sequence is TGTGCCAGCAGCCAAGATGGGGTGGGGGGTTCACCCCTCCACTTT. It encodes CASSQDGVGGSPLHF.

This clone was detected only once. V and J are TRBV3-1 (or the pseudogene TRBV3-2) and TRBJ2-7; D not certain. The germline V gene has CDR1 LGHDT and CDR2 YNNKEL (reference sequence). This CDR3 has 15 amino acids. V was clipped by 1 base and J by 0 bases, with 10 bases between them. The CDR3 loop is CASSQGAFSSYEQYF. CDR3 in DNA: TGTGCCAGCAGCCAAGGGGCCTTCTCCTCCTACGAGCAGTACTTC.

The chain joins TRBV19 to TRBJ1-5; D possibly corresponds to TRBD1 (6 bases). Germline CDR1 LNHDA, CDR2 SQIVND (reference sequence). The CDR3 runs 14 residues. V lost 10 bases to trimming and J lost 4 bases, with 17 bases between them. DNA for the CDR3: TGTGCCATCTCCCCCGGGGGGCCTAATCAGCCCCAGCATTTT. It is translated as CAISPGGPNQPQHF.

The CDR3 nucleotides are TGTGCCAGCAGTTACTCTACAGAACGTTTACTTACACCCCTCCACTTT. It specifies CASSYSTERLLTPLHF. The chain recombines TRBV6-2 or TRBV6-3 with TRBJ1-6; D is unclear. The CDR3 sequence is 16 residues long. Deletions cut 0 bases from V and 11 bases from J, with 17 bases between. The germline V gene encodes CDR1 MNHEY and CDR2 SVGEGT.

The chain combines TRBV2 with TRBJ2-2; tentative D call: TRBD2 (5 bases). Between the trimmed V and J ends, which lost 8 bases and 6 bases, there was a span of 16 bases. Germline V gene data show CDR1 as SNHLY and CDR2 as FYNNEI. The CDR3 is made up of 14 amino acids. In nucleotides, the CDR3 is TGTGCCAGCGGAGGTATTGGTGTTTCCGGGGAGCTGTTTTTT. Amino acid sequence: CASGGIGVSGELFF.

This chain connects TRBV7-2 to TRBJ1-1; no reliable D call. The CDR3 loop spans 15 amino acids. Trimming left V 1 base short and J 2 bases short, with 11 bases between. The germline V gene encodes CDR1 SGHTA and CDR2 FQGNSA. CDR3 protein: CASSLDSGDNTEAFF. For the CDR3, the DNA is TGTGCCAGCAGCTTAGACTCAGGCGATAACACTGAAGCTTTCTTT.

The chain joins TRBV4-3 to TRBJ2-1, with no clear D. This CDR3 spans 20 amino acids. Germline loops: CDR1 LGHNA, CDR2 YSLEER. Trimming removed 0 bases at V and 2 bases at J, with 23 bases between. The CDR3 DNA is TGCGCCAGCAGCCAAGATTCCCCCCTCCTTAGTCAACCCCCCTACAATGAGCAGTTCTTC. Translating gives CASSQDSPLLSQPPYNEQFF.

The CDR3 loop is CASSLKGTGAEPGYGYTF. The CDR3 DNA is TGTGCCAGCAGCTTGAAGGGGACAGGGGCCGAACCGGGCTATGGCTACACCTTC. The chain is built from TRBV5-4 and TRBJ1-2, with 10 bases identical to TRBD1. V was clipped by 1 base and J by 4 bases; unmatched bases: 13. CDR3 length equals 18 residues. Germline assignment: CDR1 SGHNT and CDR2 YYREEE (reference sequence).

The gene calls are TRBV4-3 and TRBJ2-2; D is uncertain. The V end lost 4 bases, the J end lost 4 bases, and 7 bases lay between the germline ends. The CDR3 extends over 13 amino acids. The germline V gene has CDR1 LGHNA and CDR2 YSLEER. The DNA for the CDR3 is TGCGCCAGCAGCCGCGCCGGCACCGGGGAGCTGTTTTTT. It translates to CASSRAGTGELFF.

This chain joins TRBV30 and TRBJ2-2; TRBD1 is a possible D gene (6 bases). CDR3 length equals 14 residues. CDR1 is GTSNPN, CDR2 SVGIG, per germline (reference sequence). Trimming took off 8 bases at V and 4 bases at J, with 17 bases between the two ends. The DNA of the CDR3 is TGTGCCCGCCAGACAGGAACCCGCACCGGGGAGCTGTTTTTT. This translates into CARQTGTRTGELFF.

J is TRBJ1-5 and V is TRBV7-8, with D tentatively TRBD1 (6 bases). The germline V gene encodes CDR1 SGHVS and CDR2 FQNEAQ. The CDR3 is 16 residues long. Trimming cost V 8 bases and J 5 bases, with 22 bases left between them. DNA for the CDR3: TGTGCCAGCGGCCAAACCAGGGGTTTACCCTATCAGCCCCAGCATTTT. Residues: CASGQTRGLPYQPQHF.

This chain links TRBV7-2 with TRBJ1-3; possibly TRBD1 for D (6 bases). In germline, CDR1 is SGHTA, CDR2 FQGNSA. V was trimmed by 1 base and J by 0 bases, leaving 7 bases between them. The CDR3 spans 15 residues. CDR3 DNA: TGTGCCAGCAGCTTAGACAGGGCCTCTGGAAACACCATATATTTT. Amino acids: CASSLDRASGNTIYF. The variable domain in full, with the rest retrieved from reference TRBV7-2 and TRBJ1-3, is GAGVSQSPSNKVTEKGKDVELRCDPISGHTALYWYRQSLGQGLEFLIYFQGNSAPDKSGLPSDRFSAERTGGSVSTLTIQRTQQEDSAVYLCASSLDRASGNTIYFGEGSWLTVV.

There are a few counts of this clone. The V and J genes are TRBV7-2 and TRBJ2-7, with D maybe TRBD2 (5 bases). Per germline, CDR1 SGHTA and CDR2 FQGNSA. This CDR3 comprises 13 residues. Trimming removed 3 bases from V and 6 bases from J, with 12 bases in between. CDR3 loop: CASSLGNSAEQYF. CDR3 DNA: TGTGCCAGCAGCTTGGGGAATAGCGCCGAGCAGTACTTC.